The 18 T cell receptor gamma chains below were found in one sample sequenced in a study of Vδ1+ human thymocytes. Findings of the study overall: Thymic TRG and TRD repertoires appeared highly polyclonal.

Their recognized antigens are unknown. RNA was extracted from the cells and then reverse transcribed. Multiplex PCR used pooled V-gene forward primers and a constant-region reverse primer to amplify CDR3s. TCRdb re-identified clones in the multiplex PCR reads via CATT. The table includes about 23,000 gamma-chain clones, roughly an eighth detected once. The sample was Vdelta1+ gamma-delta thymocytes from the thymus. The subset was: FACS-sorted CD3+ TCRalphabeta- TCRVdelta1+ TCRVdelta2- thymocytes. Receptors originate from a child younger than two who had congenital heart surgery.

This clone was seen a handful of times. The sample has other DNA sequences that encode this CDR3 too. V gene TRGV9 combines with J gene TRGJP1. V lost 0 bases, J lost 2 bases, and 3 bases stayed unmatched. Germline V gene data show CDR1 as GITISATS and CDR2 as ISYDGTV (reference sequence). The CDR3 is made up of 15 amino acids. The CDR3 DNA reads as TGTGCCTTGTGGGAGGTGGGGACCACTGGTTGGTTCAAGATATTT. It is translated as CALWEVGTTGWFKIF.

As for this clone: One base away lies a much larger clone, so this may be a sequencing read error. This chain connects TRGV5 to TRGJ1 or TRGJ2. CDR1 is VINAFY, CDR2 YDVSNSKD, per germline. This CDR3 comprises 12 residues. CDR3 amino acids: CATRDSYYKKLF. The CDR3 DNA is TGTGCCACCCGGGACAGTTATTATAAGAAACTCTTT.

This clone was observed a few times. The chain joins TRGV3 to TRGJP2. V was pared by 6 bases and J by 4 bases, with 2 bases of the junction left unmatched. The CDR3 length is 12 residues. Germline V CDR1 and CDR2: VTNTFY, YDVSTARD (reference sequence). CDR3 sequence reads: CATWFSDWIKTF. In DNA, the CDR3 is TGTGCCACCTGGTTTAGTGATTGGATCAAGACGTTT.

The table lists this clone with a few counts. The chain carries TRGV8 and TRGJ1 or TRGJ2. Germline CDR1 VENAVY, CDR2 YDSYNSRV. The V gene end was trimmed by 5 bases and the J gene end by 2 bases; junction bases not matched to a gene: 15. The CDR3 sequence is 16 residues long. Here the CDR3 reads CATWGPPWGDYYKKLF. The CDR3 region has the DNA TGTGCCACCTGGGGTCCACCTTGGGGCGATTATTATAAGAAACTCTTT.

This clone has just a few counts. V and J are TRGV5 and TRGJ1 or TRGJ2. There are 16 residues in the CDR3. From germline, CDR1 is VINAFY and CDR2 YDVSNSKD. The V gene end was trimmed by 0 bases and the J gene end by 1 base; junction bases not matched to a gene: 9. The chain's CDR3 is CATWDREFFNYYKKLF. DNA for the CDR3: TGTGCCACCTGGGACAGGGAATTTTTTAATTATTATAAGAAACTCTTT.

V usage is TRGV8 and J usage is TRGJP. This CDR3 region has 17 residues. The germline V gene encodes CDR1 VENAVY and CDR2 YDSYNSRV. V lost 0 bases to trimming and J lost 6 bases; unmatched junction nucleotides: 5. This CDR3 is CATWDRRRELGKKIKVF. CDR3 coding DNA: TGTGCCACCTGGGATAGGCGGCGAGAGTTGGGCAAAAAAATCAAGGTATTT.

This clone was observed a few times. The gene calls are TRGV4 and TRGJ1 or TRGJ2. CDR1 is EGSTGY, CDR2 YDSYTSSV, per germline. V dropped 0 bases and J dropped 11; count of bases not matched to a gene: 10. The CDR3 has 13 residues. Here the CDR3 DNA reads TGTGCCACCTGGGATGGGCCAAAGTTGGAGAAACTCTTT. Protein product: CATWDGPKLEKLF.

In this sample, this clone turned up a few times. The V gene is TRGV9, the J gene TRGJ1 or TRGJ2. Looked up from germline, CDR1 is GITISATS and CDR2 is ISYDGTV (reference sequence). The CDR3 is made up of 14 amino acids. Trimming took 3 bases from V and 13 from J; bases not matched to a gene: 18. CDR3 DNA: TGTGCCTTGTGGGAGCCCCTGCCATTGGAGGGAAAACTCTTT. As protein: CALWEPLPLEGKLF.

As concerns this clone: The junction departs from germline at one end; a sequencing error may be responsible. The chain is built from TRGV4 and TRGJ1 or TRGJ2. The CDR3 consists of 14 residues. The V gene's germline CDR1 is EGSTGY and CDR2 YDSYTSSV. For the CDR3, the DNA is TGTGCCACCTGGAATGGGCCGCCTTATTATAAGAAACTCTTT. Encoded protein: CATWNGPPYYKKLF.

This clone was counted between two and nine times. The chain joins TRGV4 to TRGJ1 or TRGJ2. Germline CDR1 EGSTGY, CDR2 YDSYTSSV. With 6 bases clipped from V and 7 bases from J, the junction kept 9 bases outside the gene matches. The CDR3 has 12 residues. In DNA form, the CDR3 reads TGTGCCACCTGGAAATTGGGATATAAGAAACTCTTT. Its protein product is CATWKLGYKKLF.

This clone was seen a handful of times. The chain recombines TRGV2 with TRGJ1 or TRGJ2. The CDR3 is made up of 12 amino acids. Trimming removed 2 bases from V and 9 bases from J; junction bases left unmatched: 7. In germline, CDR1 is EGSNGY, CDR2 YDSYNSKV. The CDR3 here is CATWDATRKKLF. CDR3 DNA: TGTGCCACCTGGGACGCGACGCGTAAGAAACTCTTT.

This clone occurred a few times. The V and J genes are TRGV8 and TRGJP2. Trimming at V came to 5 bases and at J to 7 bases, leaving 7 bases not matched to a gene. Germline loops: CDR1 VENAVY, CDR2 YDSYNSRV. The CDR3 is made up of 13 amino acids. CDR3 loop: CATWAPLDWIKTF. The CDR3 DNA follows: TGTGCCACCTGGGCACCTCTTGATTGGATCAAGACGTTT.

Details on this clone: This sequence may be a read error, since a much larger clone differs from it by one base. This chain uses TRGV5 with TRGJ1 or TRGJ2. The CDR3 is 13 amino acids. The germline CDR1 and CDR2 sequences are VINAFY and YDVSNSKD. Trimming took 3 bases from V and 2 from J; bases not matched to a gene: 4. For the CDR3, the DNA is TGTGCCACCTGGGACGTGGATTATTATAAGAAACTCTTT. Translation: CATWDVDYYKKLF.

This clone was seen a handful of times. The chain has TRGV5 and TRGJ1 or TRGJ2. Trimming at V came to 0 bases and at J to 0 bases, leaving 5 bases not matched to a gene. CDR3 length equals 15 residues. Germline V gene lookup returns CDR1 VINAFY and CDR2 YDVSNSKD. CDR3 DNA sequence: TGTGCCACCTGGGACAGGCTACGGAATTATTATAAGAAACTCTTT. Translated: CATWDRLRNYYKKLF.

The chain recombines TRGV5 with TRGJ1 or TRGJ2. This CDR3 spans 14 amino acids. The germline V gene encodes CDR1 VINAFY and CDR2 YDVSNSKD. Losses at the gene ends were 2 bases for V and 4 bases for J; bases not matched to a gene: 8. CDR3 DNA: TGTGCCACCTGGGACACCCCGGGCTATTATAAGAAACTCTTT. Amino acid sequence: CATWDTPGYYKKLF.

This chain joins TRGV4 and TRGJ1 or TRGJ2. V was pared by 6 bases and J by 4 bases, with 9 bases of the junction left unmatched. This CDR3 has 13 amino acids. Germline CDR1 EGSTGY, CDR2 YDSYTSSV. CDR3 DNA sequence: TGTGCCACCTGGTCCTTAGGATATTATAAGAAACTCTTT. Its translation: CATWSLGYYKKLF.

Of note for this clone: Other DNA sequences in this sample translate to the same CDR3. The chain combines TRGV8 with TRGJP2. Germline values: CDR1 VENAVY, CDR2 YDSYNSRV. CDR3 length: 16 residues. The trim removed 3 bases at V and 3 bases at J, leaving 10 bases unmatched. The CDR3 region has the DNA TGTGCCACCTGGGATCCACCTAACGGTAGTGATTGGATCAAGACGTTT. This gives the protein CATWDPPNGSDWIKTF.

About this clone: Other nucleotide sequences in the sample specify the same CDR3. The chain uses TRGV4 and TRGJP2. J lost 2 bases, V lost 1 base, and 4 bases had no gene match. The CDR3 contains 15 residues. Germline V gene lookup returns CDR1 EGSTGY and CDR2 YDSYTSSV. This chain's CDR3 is CATWDGGSSDWIKTF. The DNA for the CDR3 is TGTGCCACCTGGGATGGTGGGAGTAGTGATTGGATCAAGACGTTT.